The clone carrying this T cell receptor beta chain has a single count. The antigen is not known. These data belong to a study of cytomegalovirus exposure and HLA in healthy donors. J lost 4 bases, V lost 4 bases, and 4 bases had no gene match. Germline loops: CDR1 SQVTM, CDR2 ANQGSEA. The CDR3 runs to 13 residues. Study observations and caveats: Cytomegalovirus-associated TCR beta chains were listed, numbering roughly 150. The authors reported that TCR beta sequences could predict HLA-A and HLA-B alleles. These predictions were accurate for most subjects in the first cohort. Analysis was carried out at a later point, and it linked a missense DCLRE1C variant to TCR beta V- and J-gene trimming.

The PCR used 60 Vbeta and 13 Jbeta primers. In the authors' methods: In a later analysis, the count reached 74 million or so unique TCR beta chains, with roughly 9.9 million shared. The repertoire was sequenced with immunoSEQ multiplex PCR; TCRdb's copy has only in-frame clones and lacks some. The V and J calls and the clone size are those of that table, but D and trimming were determined from the DNA. The sample records 150,000 to 200,000 clones, approximately 80% being singletons. Sequencing was carried out using PBMCs. This receptor was obtained from a woman aged 40 to 50 in good health and CMV-seropositive. The chain links TRBV29-1 to TRBJ2-1; 7 positions agree with TRBD2. The CDR3 here is CSVGRGGYNEQFF. DNA for the CDR3: TGCAGCGTTGGAAGGGGAGGGTACAATGAGCAGTTCTTC.